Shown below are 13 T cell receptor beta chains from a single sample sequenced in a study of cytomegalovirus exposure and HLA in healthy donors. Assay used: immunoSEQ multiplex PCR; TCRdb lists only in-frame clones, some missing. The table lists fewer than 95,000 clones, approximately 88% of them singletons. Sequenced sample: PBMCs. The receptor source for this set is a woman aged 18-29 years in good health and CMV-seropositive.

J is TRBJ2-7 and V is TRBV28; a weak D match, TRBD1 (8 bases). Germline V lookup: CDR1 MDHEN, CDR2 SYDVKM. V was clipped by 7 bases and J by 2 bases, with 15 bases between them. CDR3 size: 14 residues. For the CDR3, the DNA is TGTGCCAGCATCCAACAGGGGGGGACCTACGAGCAGTACTTC. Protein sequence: CASIQQGGTYEQYF. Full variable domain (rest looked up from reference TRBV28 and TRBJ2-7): DVKVTQSSRYLVKRTGEKVFLECVQDMDHENMFWYRQDPGLGLRLIYFSYDVKMKEKGDIPEGYSVSREKKERFSLILESASTNQTSMYLCASIQQGGTYEQYFGPGTRLTVT.

CDR3 sequence (DNA): TGTGCCATCAGGATCGCCGGGACAGGTAATGAGCAGTTCTTC. This codes for CAIRIAGTGNEQFF. The V gene is TRBV10-3, the J gene TRBJ2-1; 8 nucleotides align to TRBD1. Germline CDR1 is ENHRY and CDR2 is SYGVKD. This CDR3 has 14 residues. Losses at the gene ends were 6 bases for V and 7 bases for J; bases not matched to a gene: 8.

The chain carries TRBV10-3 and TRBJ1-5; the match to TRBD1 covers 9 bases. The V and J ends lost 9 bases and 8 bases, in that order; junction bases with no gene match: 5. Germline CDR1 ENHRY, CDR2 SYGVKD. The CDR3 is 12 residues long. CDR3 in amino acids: CAIRTGEEPQHF. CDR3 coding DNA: TGTGCCATTAGGACAGGGGAGGAGCCCCAGCATTTT.

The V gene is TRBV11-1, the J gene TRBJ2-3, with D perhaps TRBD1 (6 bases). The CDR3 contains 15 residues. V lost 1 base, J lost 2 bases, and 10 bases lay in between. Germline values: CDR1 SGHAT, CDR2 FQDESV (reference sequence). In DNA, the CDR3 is TGTGCCAGCAGCTTAGGACAGGACTTCACAGATACGCAGTATTTT. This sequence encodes CASSLGQDFTDTQYF. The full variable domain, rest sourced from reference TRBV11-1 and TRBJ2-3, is EAEVAQSPRYKITEKSQAVAFWCDPISGHATLYWYRQILGQGPELLVQFQDESVVDDSQLPKDRFSAERLKGVDSTLKIQPAELGDSAMYLCASSLGQDFTDTQYFGPGTRLTVL.

CDR3 protein: CAISESGRGVNTEAFF. In nucleotides, the CDR3 is TGTGCCATCAGTGAGTCGGGAAGGGGTGTGAACACTGAAGCTTTCTTT. V gene TRBV10-3 combines with J gene TRBJ1-1; the D gene is possibly TRBD1 (5 bases). Germline V gene lookup returns CDR1 ENHRY and CDR2 SYGVKD. Trimming pared 0 bases from V and 0 bases from J, leaving 11 bases between. This CDR3 is 16 amino acids long.

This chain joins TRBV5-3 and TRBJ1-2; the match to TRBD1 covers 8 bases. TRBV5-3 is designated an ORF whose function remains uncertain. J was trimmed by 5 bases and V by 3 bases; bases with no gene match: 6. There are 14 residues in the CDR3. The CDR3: CARSWGTGNYGYTF. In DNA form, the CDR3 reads TGTGCCAGAAGCTGGGGGACAGGTAATTATGGCTACACCTTC.

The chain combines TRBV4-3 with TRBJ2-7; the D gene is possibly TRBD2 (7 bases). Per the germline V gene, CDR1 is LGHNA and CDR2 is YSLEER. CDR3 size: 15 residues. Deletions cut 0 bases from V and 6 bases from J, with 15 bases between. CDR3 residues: CASSQESWGGGEQYF. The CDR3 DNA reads TGCGCCAGCAGCCAAGAGTCGTGGGGGGGCGGCGAGCAGTACTTC.

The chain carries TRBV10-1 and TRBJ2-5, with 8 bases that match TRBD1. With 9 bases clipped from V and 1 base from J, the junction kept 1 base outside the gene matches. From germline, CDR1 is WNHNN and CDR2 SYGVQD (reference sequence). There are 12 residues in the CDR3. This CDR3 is CASTGGQETQYF. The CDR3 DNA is TGCGCCAGTACAGGGGGCCAAGAGACCCAGTACTTC.

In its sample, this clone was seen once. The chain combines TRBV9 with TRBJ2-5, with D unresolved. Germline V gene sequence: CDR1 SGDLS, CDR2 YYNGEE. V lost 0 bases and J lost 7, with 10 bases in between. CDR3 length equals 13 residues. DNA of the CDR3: TGTGCCAGCAGCGTAGAACCACCCGGGACCCAGTACTTC. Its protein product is CASSVEPPGTQYF.

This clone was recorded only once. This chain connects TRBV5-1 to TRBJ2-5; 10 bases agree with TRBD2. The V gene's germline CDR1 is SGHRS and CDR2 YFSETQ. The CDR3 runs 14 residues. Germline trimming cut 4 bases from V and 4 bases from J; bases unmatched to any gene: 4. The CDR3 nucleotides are TGCGCCAGCAGCCTGAGCGGGGGGGCAGAGACCCAGTACTTC. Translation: CASSLSGGAETQYF.

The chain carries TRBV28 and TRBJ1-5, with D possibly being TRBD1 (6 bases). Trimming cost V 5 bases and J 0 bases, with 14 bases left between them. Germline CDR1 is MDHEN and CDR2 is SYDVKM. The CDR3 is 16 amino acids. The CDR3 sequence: CASSRRTVNSNQPQHF. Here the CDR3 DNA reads TGTGCCAGCAGTAGACGGACAGTTAATAGCAATCAGCCCCAGCATTTT. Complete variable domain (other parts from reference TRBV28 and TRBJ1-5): DVKVTQSSRYLVKRTGEKVFLECVQDMDHENMFWYRQDPGLGLRLIYFSYDVKMKEKGDIPEGYSVSREKKERFSLILESASTNQTSMYLCASSRRTVNSNQPQHFGDGTRLSIL.

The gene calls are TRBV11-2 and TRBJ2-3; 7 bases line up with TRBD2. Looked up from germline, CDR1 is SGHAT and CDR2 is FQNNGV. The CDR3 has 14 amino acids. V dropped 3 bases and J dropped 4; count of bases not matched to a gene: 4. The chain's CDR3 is CASSFAGVADTQYF. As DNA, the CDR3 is TGTGCCAGCAGCTTTGCGGGGGTGGCAGATACGCAGTATTTT.

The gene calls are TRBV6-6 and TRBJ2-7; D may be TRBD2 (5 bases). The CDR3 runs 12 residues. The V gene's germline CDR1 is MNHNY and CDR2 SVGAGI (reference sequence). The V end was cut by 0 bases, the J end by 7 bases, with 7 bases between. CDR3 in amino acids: CASSYSGREQYF. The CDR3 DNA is TGTGCCAGCAGTTACTCAGGGAGAGAGCAGTACTTC.